These 2 T cell receptor beta chains originate from one sample sequenced in a study of blood T cells in healthy people across ages. Primed by a sample-barcoded 5' primer and a J-beta primer mix, a second PCR proceeded for 7 to 11 cycles. TCRdb recomputed calls from the 5' RACE reads with MiXCR, one row per CDR3 protein. The sample holds more than 650,000 distinct CDR3 sequences, 53% seen once. The sequencing input was blood. These receptors were taken from a man older than 75 in good health.

The rearrangement joins TRBV29-1 to TRBJ2-7; D may be TRBD1 (6 bases). The V gene lost 6 bases and the J gene lost 6 bases, with 24 bases spanning the gap. Per the germline V gene, CDR1 is SQVTM and CDR2 is ANQGSEA. The CDR3 is 15 residues long. CDR3 amino acids: CSVRHSLWGPLEQYF. The CDR3, as DNA: TGCAGCGTGAGGCACAGTTTGTGGGGGCCTCTCGAGCAGTACTTC.

This clonotype was observed a handful of times. The CDR3 sequence is CASSGTGTEGYGYTF. CDR3 nucleotides: TGTGCCAGCAGCGGCACAGGGACCGAGGGCTATGGCTACACCTTC. V usage is TRBV9 and J usage is TRBJ1-2; possibly TRBD1 for D (6 bases). The V gene lost 3 bases and the J gene lost 4 bases, with 16 bases spanning the gap. The V gene's germline CDR1 is SGDLS and CDR2 YYNGEE. The CDR3 has 15 residues.